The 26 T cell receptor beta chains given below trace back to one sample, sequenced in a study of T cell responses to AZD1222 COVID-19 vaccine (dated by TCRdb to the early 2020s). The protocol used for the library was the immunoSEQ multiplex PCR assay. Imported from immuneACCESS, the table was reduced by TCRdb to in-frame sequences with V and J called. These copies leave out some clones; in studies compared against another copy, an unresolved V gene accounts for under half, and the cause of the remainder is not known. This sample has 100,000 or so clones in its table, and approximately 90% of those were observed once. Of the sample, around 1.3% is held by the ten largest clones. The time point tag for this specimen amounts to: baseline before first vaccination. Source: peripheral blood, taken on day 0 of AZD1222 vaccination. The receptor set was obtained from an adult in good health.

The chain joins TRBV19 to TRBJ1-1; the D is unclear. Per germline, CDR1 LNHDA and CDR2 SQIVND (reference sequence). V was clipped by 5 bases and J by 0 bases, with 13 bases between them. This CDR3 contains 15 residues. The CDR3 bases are TGTGCCAGTAGTCCCCCCGGCGTTTTGAACACTGAAGCTTTCTTT. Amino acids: CASSPPGVLNTEAFF.

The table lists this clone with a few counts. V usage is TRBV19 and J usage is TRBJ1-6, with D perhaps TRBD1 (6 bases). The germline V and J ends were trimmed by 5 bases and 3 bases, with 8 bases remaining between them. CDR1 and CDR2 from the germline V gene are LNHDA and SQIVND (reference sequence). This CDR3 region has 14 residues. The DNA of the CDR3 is TGTGCCAGTAGTGGACAGAACTATAATTCACCCCTCCACTTT. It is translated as CASSGQNYNSPLHF.

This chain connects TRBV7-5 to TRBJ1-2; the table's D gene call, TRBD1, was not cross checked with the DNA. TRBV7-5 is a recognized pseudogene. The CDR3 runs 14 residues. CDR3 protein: CVRSLEGRNYGYTF. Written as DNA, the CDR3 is TGTGTCAGAAGCCTAGAGGGGCGGAACTATGGCTACACCTTC.

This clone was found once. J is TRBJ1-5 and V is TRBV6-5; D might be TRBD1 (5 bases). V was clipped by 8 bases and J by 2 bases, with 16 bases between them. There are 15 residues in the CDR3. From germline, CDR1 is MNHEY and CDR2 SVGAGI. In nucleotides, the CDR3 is TGTGCCAGCGGGTGGGTTTCGGGGGGCAATCAGCCCCAGCATTTT. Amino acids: CASGWVSGGNQPQHF.

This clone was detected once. CDR3 sequence: CASSPETGYGYTF. As DNA, the CDR3 is TGTGCCAGCAGCCCGGAGACCGGCTATGGCTACACCTTC. The chain recombines TRBV7-3 with TRBJ1-2; D remains unclear. The CDR3 runs to 13 residues. Germline-derived CDR1 and CDR2 are SGHTA and FQGTGA. V lost 5 bases to trimming and J lost 4 bases, with 11 bases between them.

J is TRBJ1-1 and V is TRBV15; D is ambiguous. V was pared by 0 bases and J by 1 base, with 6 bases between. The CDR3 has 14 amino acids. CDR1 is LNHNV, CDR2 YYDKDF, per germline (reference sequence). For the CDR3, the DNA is TGTGCCACCAGCAGAGATCTCGCGAACACTGAAGCTTTCTTT. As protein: CATSRDLANTEAFF. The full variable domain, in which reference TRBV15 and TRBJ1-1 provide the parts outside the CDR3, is DAMVIQNPRYQVTQFGKPVTLSCSQTLNHNVMYWYQQKSSQAPKLLFHYYDKDFNNEADTPDNFQSRRPNTSFCFLDIRSPGLGDTAMYLCATSRDLANTEAFFGQGTRLTVV.

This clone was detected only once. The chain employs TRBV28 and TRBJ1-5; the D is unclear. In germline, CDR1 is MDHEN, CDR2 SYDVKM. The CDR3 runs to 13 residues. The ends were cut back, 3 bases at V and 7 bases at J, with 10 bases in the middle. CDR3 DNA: TGTGCCAGCAGTTTTGGAAGTTGGCAGCCCCAGCATTTT. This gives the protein CASSFGSWQPQHF.

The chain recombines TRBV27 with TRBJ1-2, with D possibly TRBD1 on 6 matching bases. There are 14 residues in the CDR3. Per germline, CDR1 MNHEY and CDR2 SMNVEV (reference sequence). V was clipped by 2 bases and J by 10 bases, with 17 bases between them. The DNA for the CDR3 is TGTGCCAGCAGTTTAGCCCCAGGGGTAATCGCCTACACCTTC. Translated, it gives CASSLAPGVIAYTF.

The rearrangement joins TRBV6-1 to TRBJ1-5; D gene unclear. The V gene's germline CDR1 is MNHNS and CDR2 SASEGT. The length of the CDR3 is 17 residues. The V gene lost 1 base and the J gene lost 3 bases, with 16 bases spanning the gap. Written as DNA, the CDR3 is TGTGCCAGCAGTGAAGGCCCGTCACTCTTCACCAATCAGCCCCAGCATTTT. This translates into CASSEGPSLFTNQPQHF.

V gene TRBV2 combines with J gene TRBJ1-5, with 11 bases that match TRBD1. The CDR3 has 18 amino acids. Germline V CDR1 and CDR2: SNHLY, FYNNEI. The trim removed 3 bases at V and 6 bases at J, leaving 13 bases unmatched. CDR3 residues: CASSDTGTGGMVFQPQHF. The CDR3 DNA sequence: TGTGCCAGCAGTGATACTGGGACAGGGGGAATGGTCTTTCAGCCCCAGCATTTT.

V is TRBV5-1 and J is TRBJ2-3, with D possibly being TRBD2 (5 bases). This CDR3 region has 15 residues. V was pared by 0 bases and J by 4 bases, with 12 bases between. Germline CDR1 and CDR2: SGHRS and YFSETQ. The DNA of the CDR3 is TGCGCCAGCAGCTTGGAGGCCGGGGTCCCAGATACGCAGTATTTT. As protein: CASSLEAGVPDTQYF.

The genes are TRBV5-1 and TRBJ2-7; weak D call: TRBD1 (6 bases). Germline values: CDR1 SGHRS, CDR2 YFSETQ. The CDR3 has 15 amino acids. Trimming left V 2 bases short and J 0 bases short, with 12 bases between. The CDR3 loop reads CASSLLTGLSYEQYF. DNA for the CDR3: TGCGCCAGCAGCTTACTGACAGGCCTCTCCTACGAGCAGTACTTC.

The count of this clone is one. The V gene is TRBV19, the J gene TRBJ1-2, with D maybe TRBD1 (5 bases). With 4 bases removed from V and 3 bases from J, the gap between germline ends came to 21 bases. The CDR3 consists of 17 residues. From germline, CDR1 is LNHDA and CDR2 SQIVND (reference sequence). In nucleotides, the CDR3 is TGTGCCAGTAGTACCTCGCTCGAGGGGCGTATTTACTATGGCTACACCTTC. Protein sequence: CASSTSLEGRIYYGYTF.

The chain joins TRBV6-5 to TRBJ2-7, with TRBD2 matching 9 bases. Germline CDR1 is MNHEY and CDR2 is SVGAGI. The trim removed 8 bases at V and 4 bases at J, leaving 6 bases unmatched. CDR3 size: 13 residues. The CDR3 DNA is TGTGCCAGCCGGGCGGGGGGGCCTTACGAGCAGTACTTC. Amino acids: CASRAGGPYEQYF.

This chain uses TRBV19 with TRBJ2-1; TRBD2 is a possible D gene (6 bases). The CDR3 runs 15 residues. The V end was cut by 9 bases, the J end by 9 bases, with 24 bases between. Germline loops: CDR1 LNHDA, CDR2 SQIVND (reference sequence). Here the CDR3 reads CASAGWAGRSLEQFF. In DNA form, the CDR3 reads TGTGCCAGCGCCGGATGGGCGGGAAGAAGTCTTGAGCAGTTCTTC.

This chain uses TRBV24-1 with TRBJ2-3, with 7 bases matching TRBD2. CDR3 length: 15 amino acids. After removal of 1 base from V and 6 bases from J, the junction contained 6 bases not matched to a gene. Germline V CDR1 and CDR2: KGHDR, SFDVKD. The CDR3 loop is CATSDFGGGYDTQYF. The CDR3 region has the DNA TGTGCCACCAGTGATTTTGGGGGGGGGTACGATACGCAGTATTTT.

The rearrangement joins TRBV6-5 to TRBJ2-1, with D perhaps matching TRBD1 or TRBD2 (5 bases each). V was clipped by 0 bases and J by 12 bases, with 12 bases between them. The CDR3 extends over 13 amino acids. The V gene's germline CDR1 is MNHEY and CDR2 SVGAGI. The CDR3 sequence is CASSYSPRGRQFF. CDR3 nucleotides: TGTGCCAGCAGTTACTCCCCGAGGGGCAGGCAGTTCTTC.

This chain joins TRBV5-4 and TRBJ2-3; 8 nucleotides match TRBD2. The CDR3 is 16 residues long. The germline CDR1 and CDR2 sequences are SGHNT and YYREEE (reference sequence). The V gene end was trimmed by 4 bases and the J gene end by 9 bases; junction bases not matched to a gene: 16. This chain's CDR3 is CASSPAPAGGFETQYF. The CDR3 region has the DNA TGTGCCAGCAGCCCCGCCCCTGCGGGGGGATTTGAGACGCAGTATTTT.

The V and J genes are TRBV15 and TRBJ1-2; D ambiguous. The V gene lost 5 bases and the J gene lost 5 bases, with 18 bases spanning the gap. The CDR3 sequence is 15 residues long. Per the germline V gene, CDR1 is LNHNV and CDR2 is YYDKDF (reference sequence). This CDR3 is CATSESLGTMYGYTF. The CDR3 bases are TGTGCCACCAGCGAAAGCCTCGGAACTATGTATGGCTACACCTTC.

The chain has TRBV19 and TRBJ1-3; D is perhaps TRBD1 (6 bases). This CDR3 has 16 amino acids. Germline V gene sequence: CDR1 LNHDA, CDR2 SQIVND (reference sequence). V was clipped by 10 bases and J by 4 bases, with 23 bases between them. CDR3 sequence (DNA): TGTGCCACCGGGCCCTCAACAGGGTTCGGAGGAAACACCATATATTTT. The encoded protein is CATGPSTGFGGNTIYF.

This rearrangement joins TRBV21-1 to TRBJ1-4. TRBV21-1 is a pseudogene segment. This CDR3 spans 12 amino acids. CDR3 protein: CASTSNNEKLFF. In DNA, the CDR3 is TGTGCCAGCACCTCGAATAATGAAAAACTGTTTTTT.

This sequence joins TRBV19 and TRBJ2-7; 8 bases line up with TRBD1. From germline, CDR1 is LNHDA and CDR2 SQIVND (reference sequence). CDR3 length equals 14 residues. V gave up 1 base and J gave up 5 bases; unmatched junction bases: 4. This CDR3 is CASSIVAGGNEQYF. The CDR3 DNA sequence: TGTGCCAGTAGTATAGTCGCAGGGGGCAACGAGCAGTACTTC.

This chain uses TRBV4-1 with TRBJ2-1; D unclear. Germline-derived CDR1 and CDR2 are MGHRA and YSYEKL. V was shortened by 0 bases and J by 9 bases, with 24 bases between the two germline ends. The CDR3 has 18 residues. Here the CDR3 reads CASSQEKGQPPPRGEQFF. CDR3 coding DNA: TGCGCCAGCAGCCAAGAAAAAGGGCAGCCGCCCCCCCGTGGTGAGCAGTTCTTC.

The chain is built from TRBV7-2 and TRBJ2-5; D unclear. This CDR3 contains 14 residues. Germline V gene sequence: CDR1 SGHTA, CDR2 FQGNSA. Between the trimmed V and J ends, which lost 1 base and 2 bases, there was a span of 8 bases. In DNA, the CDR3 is TGTGCCAGCAGCTTAGAGGTGGTACAAGAGACCCAGTACTTC. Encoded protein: CASSLEVVQETQYF.

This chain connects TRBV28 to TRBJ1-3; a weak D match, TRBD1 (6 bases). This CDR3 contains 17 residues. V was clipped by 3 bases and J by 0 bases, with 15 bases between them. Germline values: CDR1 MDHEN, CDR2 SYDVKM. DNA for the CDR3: TGTGCCAGCAGTTTTCAGGGGCCCTTAAGCTCTGGAAACACCATATATTTT. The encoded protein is CASSFQGPLSSGNTIYF.

This CDR3 is CASSQQRGEVNTEAFF. The CDR3 coding sequence is TGCGCCAGCAGCCAACAGCGGGGGGAGGTGAACACTGAAGCTTTCTTT. J is TRBJ1-1 and V is TRBV4-1; D may be TRBD1 (5 bases). This CDR3 comprises 16 residues. CDR1 is MGHRA and CDR2 is YSYEKL in the germline V gene. Between the trimmed V and J ends, which lost 2 bases and 0 bases, there was a span of 13 bases.